Detailed here is one T cell receptor beta chain. The table came from immunoSEQ multiplex PCR; TCRdb's copy has only in-frame clones and leaves some out. The sample consists of around 140,000 clones, over 80% of them appearing once. These data are taken from a study of cytomegalovirus exposure and HLA in healthy donors. CDR3 length: 16 residues. In germline, CDR1 is MNHEY, CDR2 SMNVEV (reference sequence). V trimming: 7 bases; J trimming: 4 bases; junction bases outside the gene matches: 14. V gene TRBV27 combines with J gene TRBJ2-7; 9 bases agree with TRBD2. Sequenced input: PBMCs. The receptor was derived from a man younger than 35 in good health and CMV-seropositive. The chain's CDR3 is CASTDKPGLATYEQYF. The CDR3 DNA sequence: TGTGCCAGCACCGATAAACCGGGACTAGCCACGTACGAGCAGTACTTC.